Presented here are 20 T cell receptor beta chains from one specimen sequenced in a study of blood T cell repertoires in COVID-19. Data came from immunoSEQ multiplex PCR; TCRdb stores just in-frame clones and leaves some out. The sample includes around 290,000 clones, roughly nine tenths of them seen just once. The source material was peripheral blood. These TCRs come from a woman aged 25 to 39 with COVID-19, enrolled during active disease.

The rearrangement uses TRBV13 and TRBJ2-1, with TRBD2 matching over 10 bases. The CDR3 totals 18 residues. J was trimmed by 7 bases and V by 5 bases; bases with no gene match: 17. The germline V gene encodes CDR1 PRHDT and CDR2 FYEKMQ (reference sequence). CDR3 DNA sequence: TGTGCCAGCAGCCCTGTTGGGTCTAGCGGGAGAGTAAGAAATGAGCAGTTCTTC. It yields the protein CASSPVGSSGRVRNEQFF.

The genes are TRBV5-6 and TRBJ2-5, with unresolved D. CDR1 and CDR2 from the germline V gene are SGHDT and YYEEEE. V lost 4 bases and J lost 4, with 11 bases in between. The CDR3 has 13 amino acids. CDR3 sequence: CASSRTASETQYF. DNA of the CDR3: TGTGCCAGCAGCCGTACTGCATCAGAGACCCAGTACTTC.

The rearrangement uses TRBV9 and TRBJ2-3; a weak D match, TRBD1 (7 bases). Looked up from germline, CDR1 is SGDLS and CDR2 is YYNGEE. This CDR3 is built from 16 residues. The V end was cut by 0 bases, the J end by 0 bases, with 11 bases between. CDR3 sequence (DNA): TGTGCCAGCAGCGTAGTGTCAGGGGGGAGCACAGATACGCAGTATTTT. Its protein product is CASSVVSGGSTDTQYF.

The chain uses TRBV19 and TRBJ1-2; 7 bases match TRBD1. This CDR3 is 15 amino acids long. Germline V gene data show CDR1 as LNHDA and CDR2 as SQIVND (reference sequence). The junction had 5 bases not matched to a gene; V was cut back by 4 bases and J by 0 bases. The CDR3: CASSTPGTANYGYTF. In DNA, the CDR3 is TGTGCCAGTAGTACCCCCGGGACAGCTAACTATGGCTACACCTTC.

The CDR3: CASSRGTANYGYTF. For the CDR3, the DNA is TGTGCCAGCAGTCGGGGGACAGCTAACTATGGCTACACCTTC. This chain connects TRBV27 to TRBJ1-2; the match to TRBD1 covers 7 bases. CDR3 size: 14 residues. Germline assignment: CDR1 MNHEY and CDR2 SMNVEV (reference sequence). J lost 0 bases, V lost 5 bases, and 3 bases had no gene match.

This chain joins TRBV11-2 and TRBJ1-6; 10 bases map to TRBD1. V trimming: 0 bases; J trimming: 9 bases; junction bases outside the gene matches: 8. The CDR3 consists of 17 residues. Germline loops: CDR1 SGHAT, CDR2 FQNNGV. CDR3 DNA: TGTGCCAGCAGCTTAGATCCGGGTCGGGACAGGGGTTCACCCCTCCACTTT. This sequence encodes CASSLDPGRDRGSPLHF.

The chain uses TRBV19 and TRBJ1-1; TRBD1 aligns across 7 bases. CDR3 length equals 16 residues. V was clipped by 7 bases and J by 1 base; unmatched bases: 12. The germline gives CDR1 LNHDA, CDR2 SQIVND (reference sequence). The CDR3 protein is CASKETQWTGNTEAFF. As DNA, the CDR3 is TGTGCCAGTAAGGAAACCCAATGGACAGGGAACACTGAAGCTTTCTTT.

The chain recombines TRBV3-1 (or the pseudogene TRBV3-2) with TRBJ1-1; tentative D call: TRBD1 (5 bases). Trimming took 1 base from V and 10 from J, leaving 10 bases between them. The germline gives CDR1 LGHDT, CDR2 YNNKEL (reference sequence). CDR3 length equals 12 residues. The CDR3 nucleotides are TGTGCCAGCAGCCAAGGGACAACGAGAGCTTTCTTT. The encoded protein is CASSQGTTRAFF.

The chain has TRBV27 and TRBJ2-1, with D tentatively TRBD1 (5 bases). The V gene lost 2 bases and the J gene lost 0 bases, with 11 bases spanning the gap. The CDR3 is 16 amino acids. The germline CDR1 and CDR2 sequences are MNHEY and SMNVEV (reference sequence). The CDR3 nucleotides read TGTGCCAGCAGTTTAATACCCGACAGCTCCTACAATGAGCAGTTCTTC. This translates into CASSLIPDSSYNEQFF.

The rearrangement uses TRBV28 and TRBJ1-5; D gene ambiguous. V shed 3 bases and J shed 2 bases, with 8 bases lying between them. The CDR3 extends over 14 amino acids. The germline CDR1 and CDR2 sequences are MDHEN and SYDVKM. The CDR3 DNA sequence: TGTGCCAGCAGTTTCGTCTCTGGCAATCAGCCCCAGCATTTT. Its translation: CASSFVSGNQPQHF.

This chain connects TRBV28 to TRBJ2-7; TRBD2 matches 8 bases. The CDR3 length is 15 residues. Germline V lookup: CDR1 MDHEN, CDR2 SYDVKM. With V trimmed by 3 bases and J by 0 bases, 4 bases remained unmatched. CDR3 protein: CASSLVAGSSYEQYF. The CDR3 DNA sequence: TGTGCCAGCAGTTTGGTAGCGGGGAGCTCCTACGAGCAGTACTTC. The full variable domain, with the rest looked up from reference TRBV28 and TRBJ2-7, is DVKVTQSSRYLVKRTGEKVFLECVQDMDHENMFWYRQDPGLGLRLIYFSYDVKMKEKGDIPEGYSVSREKKERFSLILESASTNQTSMYLCASSLVAGSSYEQYFGPGTRLTVT.

The chain uses TRBV5-1 and TRBJ1-2; 10 nucleotides match TRBD1. Per germline, CDR1 SGHRS and CDR2 YFSETQ. The CDR3 runs to 14 residues. The ends lost 7 bases at V and 2 bases at J; junction bases unmatched: 5. The chain's CDR3 is CASHWTGGNYGYTF. The DNA for the CDR3 is TGCGCCAGCCACTGGACAGGGGGGAACTATGGCTACACCTTC.

Details on this clone: The junction differs from germline at one of its ends, possibly a read error. V and J are TRBV19 and TRBJ1-2; tentatively, D is TRBD1 (6 bases). Germline V lookup: CDR1 LNHDA, CDR2 SQIVND (reference sequence). The CDR3 loop spans 13 amino acids. Here the CDR3 DNA reads TGTGCCAGTAGTATGAACAGGGACTACGGCTACACCTTC. Encoded protein: CASSMNRDYGYTF.

The chain couples TRBV5-1 to TRBJ2-2; 7 positions agree with TRBD1. After removal of 2 bases from V and 0 bases from J, the junction contained 4 bases not matched to a gene. CDR3 length equals 16 residues. CDR1 is SGHRS and CDR2 is YFSETQ in the germline V gene. DNA of the CDR3: TGCGCCAGCAGCTTATCGGGACAGCCGAACACCGGGGAGCTGTTTTTT. This sequence encodes CASSLSGQPNTGELFF. The full variable domain, with the rest looked up from reference TRBV5-1 and TRBJ2-2, is KAGVTQTPRYLIKTRGQQVTLSCSPISGHRSVSWYQQTPGQGLQFLFEYFSETQRNKGNFPGRFSGRQFSNSRSEMNVSTLELGDSALYLCASSLSGQPNTGELFFGEGSRLTVL.

This chain connects TRBV28 to TRBJ1-6, with D possibly matching TRBD1 (5 bases). The CDR3 has 16 residues. Germline values: CDR1 MDHEN, CDR2 SYDVKM. The germline V and J ends were trimmed by 3 bases and 6 bases, with 15 bases remaining between them. The DNA of the CDR3 is TGTGCCAGCAGTTTTCCCCTGACAGCTAGTAATTCACCCCTCCACTTT. This gives the protein CASSFPLTASNSPLHF.

V usage is TRBV25-1 and J usage is TRBJ1-1; 9 bases align to TRBD1. With V trimmed by 4 bases and J by 4 bases, 7 bases remained unmatched. Germline V gene lookup returns CDR1 MGHDK and CDR2 SYGVNS. The CDR3 is made up of 15 amino acids. This chain's CDR3 is CASSADPGQGTEAFF. CDR3 nucleotide sequence: TGTGCCAGCAGTGCAGATCCGGGACAGGGCACTGAAGCTTTCTTT.

The chain uses TRBV5-5 and TRBJ1-5; D is possibly TRBD1 (5 bases). CDR3 length: 15 amino acids. Trimming pared 0 bases from V and 0 bases from J, leaving 7 bases between. CDR1 is SGHKS and CDR2 is YYEKEE in the germline V gene (reference sequence). For the CDR3, the DNA is TGTGCCAGCAGCTTGGCTGGACATAGCAATCAGCCCCAGCATTTT. It specifies CASSLAGHSNQPQHF.

The chain has TRBV6-1 and TRBJ2-1; D possibly corresponds to TRBD2 (6 bases). This CDR3 contains 16 residues. Germline CDR1 is MNHNS and CDR2 is SASEGT. The ends were cut back, 4 bases at V and 6 bases at J, with 19 bases in the middle. The CDR3 DNA follows: TGTGCCAGCAGTGTCTGGCCCCGCCGGGAGCTCAATGAGCAGTTCTTC. Translated: CASSVWPRRELNEQFF.

This clone showed up just once. V gene TRBV28 combines with J gene TRBJ1-5; a possible D gene is TRBD1 (6 bases). The CDR3 has 15 residues. Germline lookup yields CDR1 MDHEN and CDR2 SYDVKM. The germline V and J ends were trimmed by 8 bases and 4 bases, with 18 bases remaining between them. CDR3 sequence (DNA): TGTGCCAGCGTCTACCTCACAGGGAGAAATCAGCCCCAGCATTTT. Amino acids: CASVYLTGRNQPQHF.

V is TRBV20-1 and J is TRBJ2-7, with a weak D call TRBD1 (5 bases). V was clipped by 3 bases and J by 5 bases, with 17 bases between them. Germline CDR1 and CDR2: DFQATT and SNEGSKA (reference sequence). This CDR3 contains 14 residues. The CDR3, as DNA: TGCAGTGCTAGTGGCAGGGTGCCAGACCACGAGCAGTACTTC. Protein product: CSASGRVPDHEQYF.